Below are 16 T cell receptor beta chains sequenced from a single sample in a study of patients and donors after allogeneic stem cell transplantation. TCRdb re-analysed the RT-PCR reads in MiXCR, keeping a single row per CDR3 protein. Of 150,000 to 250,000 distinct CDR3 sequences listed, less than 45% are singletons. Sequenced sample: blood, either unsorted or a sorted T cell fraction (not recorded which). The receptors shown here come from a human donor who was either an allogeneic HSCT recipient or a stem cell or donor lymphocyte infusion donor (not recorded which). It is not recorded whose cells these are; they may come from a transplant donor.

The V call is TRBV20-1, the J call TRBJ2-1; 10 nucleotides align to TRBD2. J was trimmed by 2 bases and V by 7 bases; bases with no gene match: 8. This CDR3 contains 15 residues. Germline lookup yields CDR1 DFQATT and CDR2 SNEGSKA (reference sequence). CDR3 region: CSGLAGTSAYNEQFF. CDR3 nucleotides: TGCAGTGGCCTTGCCGGGACTAGCGCCTACAATGAGCAGTTCTTC.

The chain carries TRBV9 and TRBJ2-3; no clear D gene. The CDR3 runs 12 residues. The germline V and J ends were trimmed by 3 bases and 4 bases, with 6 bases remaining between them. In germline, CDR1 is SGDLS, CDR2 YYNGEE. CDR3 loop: CASSAISDTQYF. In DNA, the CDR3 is TGTGCCAGCAGCGCAATCTCAGATACGCAGTATTTT.

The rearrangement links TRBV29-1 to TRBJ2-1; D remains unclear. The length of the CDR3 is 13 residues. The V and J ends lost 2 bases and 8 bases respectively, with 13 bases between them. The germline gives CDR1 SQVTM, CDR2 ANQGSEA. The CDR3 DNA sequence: TGCAGCGTTGAACCTCTCACCGGACATGAGCAGTTCTTC. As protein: CSVEPLTGHEQFF.

The CDR3 loop reads CASSSWISTRLNTGELFF. CDR3 bases: TGCGCCAGCAGCTCATGGATCTCGACTAGGTTGAACACCGGGGAGCTGTTTTTT. The genes are TRBV5-1 and TRBJ2-2, with a weak D call TRBD2 (6 bases). CDR1 and CDR2 from the germline V gene are SGHRS and YFSETQ. Trimming pared 3 bases from V and 1 base from J, leaving 19 bases between. The CDR3 extends over 18 amino acids. Combining the CDR3 with reference TRBV5-1 and TRBJ2-2 gives the whole variable domain KAGVTQTPRYLIKTRGQQVTLSCSPISGHRSVSWYQQTPGQGLQFLFEYFSETQRNKGNFPGRFSGRQFSNSRSEMNVSTLELGDSALYLCASSSWISTRLNTGELFFGEGSRLTVL.

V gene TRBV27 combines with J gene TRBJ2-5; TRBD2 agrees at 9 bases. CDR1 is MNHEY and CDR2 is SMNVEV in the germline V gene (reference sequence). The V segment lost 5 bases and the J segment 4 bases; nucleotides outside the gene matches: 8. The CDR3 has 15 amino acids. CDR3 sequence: CASSTAGLAAETQYF. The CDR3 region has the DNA TGTGCCAGCAGTACCGCGGGACTAGCAGCAGAGACCCAGTACTTC.

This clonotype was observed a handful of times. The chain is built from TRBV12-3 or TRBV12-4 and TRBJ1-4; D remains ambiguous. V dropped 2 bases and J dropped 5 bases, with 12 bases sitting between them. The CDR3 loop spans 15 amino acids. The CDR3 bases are TGTGCCAGCAGTTTATGGCACAACCTGAATGAAAAACTGTTTTTT. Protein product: CASSLWHNLNEKLFF.

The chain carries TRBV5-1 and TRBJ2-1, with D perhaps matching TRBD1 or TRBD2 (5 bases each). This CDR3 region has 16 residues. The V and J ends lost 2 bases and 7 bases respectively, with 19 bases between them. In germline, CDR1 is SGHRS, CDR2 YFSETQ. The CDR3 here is CASSFNPGPTLNEQFF. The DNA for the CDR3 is TGCGCCAGCAGCTTTAACCCGGGACCGACACTAAATGAGCAGTTCTTC.

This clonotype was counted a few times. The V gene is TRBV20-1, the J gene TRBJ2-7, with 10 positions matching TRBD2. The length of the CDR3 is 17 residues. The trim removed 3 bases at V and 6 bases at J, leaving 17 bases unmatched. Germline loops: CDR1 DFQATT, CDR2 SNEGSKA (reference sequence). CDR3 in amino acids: CSASRGTGLAFLGEQYF. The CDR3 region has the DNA TGCAGTGCTAGTCGGGGTACGGGACTAGCGTTTCTGGGCGAGCAGTACTTC.

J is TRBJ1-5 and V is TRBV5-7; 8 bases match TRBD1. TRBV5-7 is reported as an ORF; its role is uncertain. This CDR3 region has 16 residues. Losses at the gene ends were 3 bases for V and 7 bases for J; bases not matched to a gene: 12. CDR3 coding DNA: TGTGCCAGCAGCTCCCCCGACAGGGGTCCGGAGCAGCCCCAGCATTTT. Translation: CASSSPDRGPEQPQHF.

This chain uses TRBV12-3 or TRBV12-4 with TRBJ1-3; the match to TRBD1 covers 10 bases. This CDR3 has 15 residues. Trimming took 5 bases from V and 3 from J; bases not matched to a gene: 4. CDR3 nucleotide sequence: TGTGCCAGCAGTGTTGACAGGGGGCTTGGAAACACCATATATTTT. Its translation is CASSVDRGLGNTIYF.

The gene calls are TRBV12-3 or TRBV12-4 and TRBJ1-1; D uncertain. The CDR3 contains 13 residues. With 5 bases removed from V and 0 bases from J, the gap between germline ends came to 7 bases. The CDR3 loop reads CASSPYMNTEAFF. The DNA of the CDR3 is TGTGCCAGCAGTCCCTACATGAACACTGAAGCTTTCTTT.

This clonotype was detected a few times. CDR3 DNA: TGCAGCGCCCAAGCATCGGCCCAAAACACTGAAGCTTTCTTT. This sequence encodes CSAQASAQNTEAFF. The chain couples TRBV29-1 to TRBJ1-1; D gene uncertain. The CDR3 totals 14 residues. Germline CDR1 is SQVTM and CDR2 is ANQGSEA. Trimming pared 7 bases from V and 2 bases from J, leaving 17 bases between.

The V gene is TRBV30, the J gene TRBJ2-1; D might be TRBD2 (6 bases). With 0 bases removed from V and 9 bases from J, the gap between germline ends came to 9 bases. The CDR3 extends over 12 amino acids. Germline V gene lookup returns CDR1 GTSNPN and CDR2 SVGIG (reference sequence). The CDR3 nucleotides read TGTGCCTGGAGTGTAAGGGGAGGTGAGCAGTTCTTC. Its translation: CAWSVRGGEQFF.

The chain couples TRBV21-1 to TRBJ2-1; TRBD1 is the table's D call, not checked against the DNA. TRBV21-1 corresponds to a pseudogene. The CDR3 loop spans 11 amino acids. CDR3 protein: CASTGVNEQFF. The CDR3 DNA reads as TGTGCCAGCACCGGGGTCAATGAGCAGTTCTTC.

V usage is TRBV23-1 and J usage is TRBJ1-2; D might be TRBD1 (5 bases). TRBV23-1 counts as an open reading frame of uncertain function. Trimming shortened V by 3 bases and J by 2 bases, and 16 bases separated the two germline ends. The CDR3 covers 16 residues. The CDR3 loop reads CASSQPVGGLNYGYTF. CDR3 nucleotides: TGCGCCAGCAGTCAGCCTGTCGGGGGGTTAAACTATGGCTACACCTTC.

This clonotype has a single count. CDR3 protein: CASSQAPLSTDTQYF. DNA of the CDR3: TGCGCCAGCAGCCAAGCCCCTCTAAGCACAGATACGCAGTATTTT. The chain recombines TRBV4-3 with TRBJ2-3; no definite D call. V lost 1 base and J lost 0, with 8 bases in between. The CDR3 loop spans 15 amino acids. In germline, CDR1 is LGHNA, CDR2 YSLEER.